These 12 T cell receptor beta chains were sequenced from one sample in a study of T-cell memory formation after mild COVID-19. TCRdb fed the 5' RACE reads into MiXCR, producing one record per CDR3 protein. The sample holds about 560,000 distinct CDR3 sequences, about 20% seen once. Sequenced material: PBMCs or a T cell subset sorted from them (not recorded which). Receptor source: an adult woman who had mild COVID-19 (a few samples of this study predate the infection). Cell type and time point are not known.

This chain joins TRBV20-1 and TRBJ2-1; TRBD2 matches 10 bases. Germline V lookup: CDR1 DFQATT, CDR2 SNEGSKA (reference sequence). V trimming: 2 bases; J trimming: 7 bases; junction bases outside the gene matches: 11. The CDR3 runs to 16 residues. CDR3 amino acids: CSARPAGGQHFNEQFF. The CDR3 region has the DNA TGCAGTGCTAGACCAGCGGGGGGGCAGCATTTTAATGAGCAGTTCTTC.

The CDR3 sequence: CAWSVNSPLHF. The CDR3 DNA sequence: TGTGCCTGGAGTGTCAATTCACCCCTCCACTTT. This sequence joins TRBV30 and TRBJ1-6; D gene ambiguous. V gave up 0 bases and J gave up 7 bases, with 1 base separating them. This CDR3 region has 11 residues. Looked up from germline, CDR1 is GTSNPN and CDR2 is SVGIG (reference sequence).

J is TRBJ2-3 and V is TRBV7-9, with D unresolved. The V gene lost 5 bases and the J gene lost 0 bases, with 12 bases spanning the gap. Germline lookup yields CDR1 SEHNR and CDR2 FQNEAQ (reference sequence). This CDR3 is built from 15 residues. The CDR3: CASSRTSLSTDTQYF. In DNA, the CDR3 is TGTGCCAGCAGCAGGACGAGCCTTAGCACAGATACGCAGTATTTT.

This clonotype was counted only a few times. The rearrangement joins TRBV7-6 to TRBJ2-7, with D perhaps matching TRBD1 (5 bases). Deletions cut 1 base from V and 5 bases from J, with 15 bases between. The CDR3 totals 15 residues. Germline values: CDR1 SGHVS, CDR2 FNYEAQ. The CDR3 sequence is CASSLVAGSLDEQYF. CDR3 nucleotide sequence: TGTGCCAGCAGCTTAGTGGCAGGGTCCCTTGACGAGCAGTACTTC. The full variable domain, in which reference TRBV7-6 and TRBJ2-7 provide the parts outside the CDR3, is GAGVSQSPRYKVTKRGQDVALRCDPISGHVSLYWYRQALGQGPEFLTYFNYEAQQDKSGLPNDRFSAERPEGSISTLTIQRTEQRDSAMYRCASSLVAGSLDEQYFGPGTRLTVT.

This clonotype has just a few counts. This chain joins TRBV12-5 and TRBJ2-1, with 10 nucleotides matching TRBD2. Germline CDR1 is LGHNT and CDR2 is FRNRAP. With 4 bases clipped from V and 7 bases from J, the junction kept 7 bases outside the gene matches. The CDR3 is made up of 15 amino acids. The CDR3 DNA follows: TGTGCTAGTGGTTCTCTAGCGGGAGTAAGGAATGAGCAGTTCTTC. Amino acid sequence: CASGSLAGVRNEQFF.

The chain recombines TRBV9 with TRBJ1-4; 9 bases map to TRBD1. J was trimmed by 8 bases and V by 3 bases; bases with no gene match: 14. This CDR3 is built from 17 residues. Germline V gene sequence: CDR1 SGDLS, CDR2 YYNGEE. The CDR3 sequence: CASSETGGTRSAEKLFF. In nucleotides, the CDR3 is TGTGCCAGCAGCGAGACAGGGGGTACCCGCTCTGCGGAAAAACTGTTTTTT.

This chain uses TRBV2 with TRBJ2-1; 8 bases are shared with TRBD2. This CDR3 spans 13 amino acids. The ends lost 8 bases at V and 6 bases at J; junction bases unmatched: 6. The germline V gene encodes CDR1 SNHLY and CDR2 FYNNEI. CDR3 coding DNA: TGTGCCAGCGGAACGGGACTAGGCAATGAGCAGTTCTTC. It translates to CASGTGLGNEQFF.

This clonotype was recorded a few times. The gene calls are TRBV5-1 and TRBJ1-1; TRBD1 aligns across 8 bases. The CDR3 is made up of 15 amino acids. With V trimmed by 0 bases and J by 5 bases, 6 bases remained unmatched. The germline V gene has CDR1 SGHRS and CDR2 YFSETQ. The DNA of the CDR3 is TGCGCCAGCAGCTTGGGGGACAGGATTGGGACTGAAGCTTTCTTT. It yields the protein CASSLGDRIGTEAFF.

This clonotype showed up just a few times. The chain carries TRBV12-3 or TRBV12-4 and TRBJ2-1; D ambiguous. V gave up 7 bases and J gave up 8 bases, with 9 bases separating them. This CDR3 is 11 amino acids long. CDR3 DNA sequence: TGTGCCAGCACCTCCGCCCATGAGCAGTTCTTC. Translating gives CASTSAHEQFF.

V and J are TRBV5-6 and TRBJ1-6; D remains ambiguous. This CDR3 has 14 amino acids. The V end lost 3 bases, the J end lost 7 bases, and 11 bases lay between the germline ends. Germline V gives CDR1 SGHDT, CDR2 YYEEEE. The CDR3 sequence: CASSSGNLNSPLHF. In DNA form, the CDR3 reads TGTGCCAGCAGCTCGGGAAATCTCAATTCACCCCTCCACTTT.

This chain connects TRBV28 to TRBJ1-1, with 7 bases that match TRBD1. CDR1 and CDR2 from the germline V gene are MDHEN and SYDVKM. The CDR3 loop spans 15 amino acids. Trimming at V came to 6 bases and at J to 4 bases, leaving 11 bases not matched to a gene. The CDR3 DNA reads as TGTGCCAGCAGGTACGCACAGGGGAGCGGCACTGAAGCTTTCTTT. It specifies CASRYAQGSGTEAFF.

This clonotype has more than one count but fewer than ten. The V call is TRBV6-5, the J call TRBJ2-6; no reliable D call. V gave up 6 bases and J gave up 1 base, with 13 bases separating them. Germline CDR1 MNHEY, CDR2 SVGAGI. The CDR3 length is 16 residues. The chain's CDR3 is CASRSPTKSGANVLTF. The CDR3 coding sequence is TGTGCCAGCAGATCCCCGACGAAGTCTGGGGCCAACGTCCTGACTTTC.